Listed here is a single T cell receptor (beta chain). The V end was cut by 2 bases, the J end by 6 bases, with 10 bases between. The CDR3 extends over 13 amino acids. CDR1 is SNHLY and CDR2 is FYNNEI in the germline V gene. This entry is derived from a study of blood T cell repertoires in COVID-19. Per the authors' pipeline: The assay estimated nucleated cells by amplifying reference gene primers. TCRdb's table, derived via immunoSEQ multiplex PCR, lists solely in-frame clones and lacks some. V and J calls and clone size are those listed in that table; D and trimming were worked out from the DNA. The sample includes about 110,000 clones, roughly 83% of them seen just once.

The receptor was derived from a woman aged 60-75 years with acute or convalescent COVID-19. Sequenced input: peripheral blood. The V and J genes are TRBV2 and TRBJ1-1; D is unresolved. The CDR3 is CASSERVFAEAFF. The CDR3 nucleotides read TGTGCCAGCAGTGAAAGAGTCTTCGCTGAAGCTTTCTTT.